Below, one T cell receptor beta chain is given with its context. What it binds is not known. The CDR3 is made up of 16 amino acids. V lost 4 bases and J lost 10; bases outside the gene matches: 8. Germline values: CDR1 KGHDR, CDR2 SFDVKD. This sample is part of a study of vaccination effects on CD4 cells after COVID-19. Study findings and constraints: Clones induced by infection and by vaccine showed marked clonal contraction late after vaccination.

Prior to sequencing, the ViraFEST assay stimulated PBMC with viral peptide pools, which expanded the antigen-specific CD4+ T cells. It was after approximately 11 days of culture that CD4+ T cells were isolated. Having tested negative for nucleocapsid antibodies, the vaccine recipients showed no prior SARS-CoV-2 infection. Two million PBMC per well received about 9.8 IU/ml IL-2 and roughly 10 ug/ml peptides in culture. Each culture had half its medium swapped for IL-2 medium on days 3 and 7. Clones were sequenced by immunoSEQ multiplex PCR, and TCRdb holds only the in-frame ones, with some missing. The sample holds some 69,000 clones, 60% to 75% seen once.

J is TRBJ2-1 and V is TRBV24-1, with 14 bases matching TRBD2. The sequences come from CD4+ T cells from PBMCs cultured with HCoV-NL63 spike peptides, collected before COVID-19 vaccination. This receptor was taken from a human donor who received a COVID-19 vaccine. CDR3 sequence reads: CATSDPGLAGVGEQFF. The CDR3 nucleotides read TGTGCCACCAGTGACCCGGGACTAGCGGGGGTAGGAGAGCAGTTCTTC.